This TCR beta chain was captured in a study of tumor and adjacent non-tumor tissue in lung cancer. In germline, CDR1 is LGHNA, CDR2 YSLEER. The CDR3 spans 16 residues. This sample's RNA came from whole unsorted tissue. TCRbeta libraries were built with three rounds of nested PCR, modified from ARM-PCR. TCRdb analysed the multiplex PCR reads with MiXCR anew, one entry per CDR3 protein. The data contain under 140,000 distinct CDR3 sequences, approximately 87% of them seen just once; the ten biggest clones take up approximately 22%. About this clonotype: A junction boundary mismatches the germline segment, possibly from a read error.

J is TRBJ2-3 and V is TRBV4-3, with TRBD2 matching 12 bases. Sequencing used lung tumor tissue. This clonotype was sampled from a man in his 70s with non-small cell lung cancer. In DNA, the CDR3 is TGCGCCAACAGCCGTAGACTAGCGGGAGTGGCAGATACGCACTATTTT. Translating it yields CANSRRLAGVADTHYF.